This TCR beta chain is from a study of blood T cell repertoires in COVID-19 (dated by TCRdb to the early 2020s). Some background on the complete study: Collaborator samples came from the United States, Italy and Spain and covered acute and convalescent phases of COVID-19. Where available, HLA class I and class II types were taken from metadata supplied by the sample provider and were not determined by assay-based typing. Deeply sampled blood TCRbeta repertoires from subjects exposed to, actively infected with, or recovered from COVID-19 were included in the dataset. The repertoires were made available in a free public database intended to serve as a resource for research on the immune response to SARS-CoV-2. The sample metadata nearly always contained a de-identified subject ID, COVID-19 status, age in years and sex. Samples came from the ongoing ImmuneRACE study (first 160 participants) plus 1,254 subjects from 6 global collaborators. The material from the prospective study consisted of cDNA or gDNA derived from T cells, B-cell-depleted T cells, or PBMCs.

The V end loses 4 bases and the J end loses 0 bases, and a stretch of 12 bases separates them. The CDR3, from cysteine to phenylalanine, totals 15 residues. Just CDR3 DNA is preserved here, 45 bases in frame from base 1. CDR1 and CDR2, looked up from the germline V gene, are MDHEN and SYDVKM. With regard to this clone: Its cognate antigen has yet to be identified. There are no base qualities to consult, and no much larger clone falls within one base.

At one collaborating source in Seattle, patients were enrolled during active infection and were followed longitudinally through the course of disease. The collaborating institutions used their own protocols to collect whole blood in K2EDTA tubes. Collaborator samples were shipped for TCRbeta analysis as frozen whole blood, isolated PBMCs, or DNA extracted from either sample type. The immunoSEQ Assay, a bias-controlled multiplex PCR, was used to amplify TCRbeta CDR3 regions from genomic DNA. On the study's bioinformatics: Nucleated cell counts per sample were estimated from amplification of reference gene primers within the assay. To quantify the absolute abundance of each unique TCRbeta CDR3 rearrangement, sequence reads were collapsed and filtered. For each sample, productive Simpson clonality was calculated as the square root of Simpson's diversity index across productive rearrangements. TCRdb re-hosts the immuneACCESS table, in-frame sequences only. Its copies lack some clones; in the studies checked, an unresolved V gene accounts for under half of them, and the cause for the rest is not known. V and J calls and clone size are copied from that table; D and trimming were computed from the DNA. The sample profile shows some 150,000 clones; approximately 85% of them were found once. Under 0.8% of the sample is taken by the ten largest.

Results and caveats for the whole study, not just this receptor: The quantity of clinical and demographic metadata differed by source and by participant and was supplied without curation.

The TCR originated in a man aged 55 to 70 with COVID-19, enrolled during active disease. The chain employs TRBV28 and TRBJ1-1, with the D gene too uncertain to name. The sequencing input was peripheral blood. The CDR3 loop reads CASSSPPDLNTEAFF. The DNA sequence is TGTGCCAGCAGTTCCCCACCGGACTTGAACACTGAAGCTTTCTTT.